Following are 3 T cell receptor beta chains from one sample sequenced in a study of blood T cell repertoires in COVID-19. Sequencing used immunoSEQ multiplex PCR; TCRdb keeps in-frame clones, though not all of them. The sample records tens of thousands of clones, roughly nine tenths being singletons. Sequenced input: peripheral blood. These receptors all come from an elderly man in a cohort sampled during active COVID-19.

The rearrangement joins TRBV2 to TRBJ1-2; perhaps TRBD1 as D (6 bases). CDR3 length: 14 residues. V was trimmed by 2 bases and J by 3 bases, leaving 10 bases between them. The germline gives CDR1 SNHLY, CDR2 FYNNEI. The CDR3 coding sequence is TGTGCCAGCAGTGAAAATCAGGGGTACTATGGCTACACCTTC. Protein sequence: CASSENQGYYGYTF.

This chain links TRBV5-4 with TRBJ2-2; 12 bases are shared with TRBD2. The germline V gene encodes CDR1 SGHNT and CDR2 YYREEE (reference sequence). Unmatched junction bases numbered 8, after V lost 4 bases and J lost 7 bases. The CDR3 runs 16 residues. CDR3 sequence: CASSPLAGGPIGELFF. For the CDR3, the DNA is TGTGCCAGCAGCCCCCTAGCGGGGGGGCCTATCGGGGAGCTGTTTTTT.

The CDR3 nucleotides read TGTGCCAGCAGCCAATCCTTTGACGGGGGTCAGCCCCAGCATTTT. It is translated as CASSQSFDGGQPQHF. The chain combines TRBV16 with TRBJ1-5, with D perhaps TRBD1 (5 bases). CDR1 is KGHSY and CDR2 is FQNENV in the germline V gene. This CDR3 has 15 residues. V was trimmed by 0 bases and J by 6 bases, leaving 12 bases between them.